Below are 30 T cell receptor beta chains sequenced from a single sample in a study of tumor and adjacent non-tumor tissue in lung cancer. Three rounds of nested PCR, following a modified ARM-PCR protocol, produced the TCRbeta library. One entry per CDR3 protein results from TCRdb running MiXCR on the multiplex PCR reads. Of fewer than 55,000 distinct CDR3 sequences in the sample, 60% to 70% were seen once. This sample's RNA came from whole unsorted tissue. Distant lung tissue was collected more than 3 cm away from the tumor edge. The sample comprised distant non-tumor lung tissue. These TCRs come from a woman between 40 and 50 years old with non-small cell lung cancer.

Points on this clonotype: Given a much more abundant clone one base away, this may be a read error. The chain is built from TRBV13 and TRBJ2-7; D not certain. CDR1 and CDR2 from the germline V gene are PRHDT and FYEKMQ (reference sequence). There are 14 residues in the CDR3. Trimming stripped 2 bases from V and 1 base from J, with 9 bases between. The CDR3 sequence: CASSLNGGSYEQYF. The CDR3 DNA reads TGTGCCAGCAGCTTAAACGGTGGATCCTACGAGCAGTACTTC.

As to this clonotype: A clone one base away is much larger, so this may be a read error. This chain joins TRBV12-3 or TRBV12-4 and TRBJ1-4; 10 bases are shared with TRBD1. The CDR3 has 16 amino acids. The CDR3 nucleotides are TGTGCCAGCGGTTTAGCGCTTGGGACAGGGGAAGAAAAACTGTTTTTT. Protein product: CASGLALGTGEEKLFF.

This clonotype is a singleton in its sample. One end of the junction does not line up with germline, which may come from a read error. V gene TRBV6-2 or TRBV6-3 combines with J gene TRBJ2-1, with D possibly matching TRBD2 (5 bases). This CDR3 has 15 amino acids. Germline V lookup: CDR1 MNHEY, CDR2 SVGEGT. The CDR3 DNA sequence: TGTGCGACCAGCGGCGGTGGGAGCTCCTATAATGAGCAGTTCTTC. This encodes CATSGGGSSYNEQFF.

This clonotype was detected many times. The junction differs from germline at one of its ends, possibly a read error. The chain links TRBV4-2 to TRBJ2-7; perhaps TRBD2 as D (7 bases). Germline-derived CDR1 and CDR2 are LGHNA and YNFKEQ. The CDR3 is 15 residues long. CDR3 sequence (DNA): TGTGCCAACAGCCGGGAGAGGGAGGGGGGCTACGAGCAGTACTTC. Translating it yields CANSREREGGYEQYF.

Comment on this clonotype: The conserved closing phenylalanine or tryptophan is absent in this CDR3, likely reflecting a read error. This rearrangement joins TRBV11-2 to TRBJ1-6, with a weak D call TRBD1 (5 bases). CDR1 is SGHAT and CDR2 is FQNNGV in the germline V gene. Trimming pared 7 bases from V and 9 bases from J, leaving 25 bases between. The CDR3 is made up of 17 amino acids. DNA of the CDR3: TGTGCCAGCAACTCAACATTAGGGACGAACCGGAGTTCACCCCTCCACCTT. It is translated as CASNSTLGTNRSSPLHL.

This clonotype was seen a few times. The chain is built from TRBV5-1 and TRBJ2-7; 9 bases fit TRBD1. Unmatched junction bases numbered 5, after V lost 4 bases and J lost 0 bases. The CDR3 contains 15 residues. Looked up from germline, CDR1 is SGHRS and CDR2 is YFSETQ. The CDR3 DNA reads as TGCGCCAGCAGCGGGGGACAGGGAAGCTCCTACGAGCAGTACTTC. This sequence encodes CASSGGQGSSYEQYF.

To note about this clonotype: The junction does not match germline at one end; this may be a read error. The chain is built from TRBV7-9 and TRBJ1-1; no firm D call. Germline CDR1 reads SEHNR; CDR2 reads FQNEAQ (reference sequence). The CDR3 has 12 amino acids. The CDR3 is CVSSASAEEAFF. In DNA form, the CDR3 reads TGTGTCAGCAGCGCATCTGCCGAGGAGGCTTTCTTT.

This clonotype was seen repeatedly, ten times or more. J is TRBJ1-2 and V is TRBV30, with 7 bases that match TRBD1. V gave up 2 bases and J gave up 2 bases; unmatched junction bases: 2. The germline CDR1 and CDR2 sequences are GTSNPN and SVGIG (reference sequence). The length of the CDR3 is 13 residues. CDR3 region: CAWSRQGNYGYTF. The CDR3 region has the DNA TGTGCCTGGAGTCGACAGGGAAACTATGGCTACACCTTC.

This clonotype came up once. One junction end does not reproduce the germline sequence, and a read error may be involved. The rearrangement uses TRBV14 and TRBJ2-1; TRBD2 matches at 9 bases. Germline CDR1 and CDR2: SGHDN and FVKESK. The CDR3 runs to 15 residues. The CDR3 DNA is TGTGCCAGCAGCCAAGACGGGAATAGCGGGGGTGAGCAGTTTTTC. Protein sequence: CASSQDGNSGGEQFF.

The chain combines TRBV18 with TRBJ1-1; the D gene is possibly TRBD1 (5 bases). V gave up 2 bases and J gave up 1 base, with 5 bases separating them. Germline V gives CDR1 KGHSH, CDR2 LQKENI. CDR3 length equals 13 residues. The CDR3 sequence is CASSPRGNTEAFF. The CDR3 nucleotides read TGTGCCAGCTCACCAAGGGGGAACACTGAAGCTTTCTTT.

As concerns this clonotype: One base away lies a much larger clone, so this may be a sequencing read error. The chain has TRBV5-1 and TRBJ2-3, with TRBD2 matching over 8 bases. From germline, CDR1 is SGHRS and CDR2 YFSETQ. The length of the CDR3 is 16 residues. The CDR3 sequence: CPSSLVLAGRTDTQYF. In nucleotides, the CDR3 is TGCCCCAGCAGCTTGGTCCTAGCGGGCCGCACAGATACGCAGTATTTT.

This chain connects TRBV4-1 to TRBJ2-1; maybe TRBD1 (7 bases). V was trimmed by 7 bases and J by 15 bases, leaving 19 bases between them. This CDR3 has 12 residues. Germline values: CDR1 MGHRA, CDR2 YSYEKL. Here the CDR3 reads CASNQGGHPRFF. In DNA form, the CDR3 reads TGCGCCAGCAACCAGGGGGGCCACCCGCGGTTCTTC.

A word on this clonotype: At one boundary the junction diverges from the germline segment, which might be a read error. This chain joins TRBV29-1 and TRBJ1-3, with D perhaps TRBD1 (5 bases). CDR3 size: 15 residues. Looked up from germline, CDR1 is SQVTM and CDR2 is ANQGSEA. CDR3: CSAEVGQGIGNTIYF. The CDR3 nucleotides read TGCAGCGCTGAAGTGGGGCAGGGTATAGGAAACACCATATATTTT.

In regard to this clonotype: Mismatch with germline at one junction end may stem from a read error. The rearrangement joins TRBV20-1 to TRBJ1-2; 7 nucleotides align to TRBD1. The CDR3 has 15 amino acids. Germline CDR1 and CDR2: DFQATT and SNEGSKA (reference sequence). In DNA form, the CDR3 reads TGCAATGCTAGCCAGGGGGGTATGAGTCAAGATGGCTACACCTTC. Protein: CNASQGGMSQDGYTF.

This clonotype is medium-sized within its sample. The chain couples TRBV29-1 to TRBJ1-1, with a tentative D call TRBD1 (5 bases). This CDR3 contains 12 residues. The germline CDR1 and CDR2 sequences are SQVTM and ANQGSEA. V was cut by 5 bases and J by 4 bases, with 11 bases left in between. The DNA of the CDR3 is TGCAGCGTTCGGGCAGGGTTCACTGAAGCTTTCTTT. Translation gives CSVRAGFTEAFF.

A remark on this clonotype: A much larger clone lies one base from this, so it may be a read error. The chain carries TRBV28 and TRBJ2-1, with 7 bases matching TRBD1. The CDR3 consists of 15 residues. In germline, CDR1 is MDHEN, CDR2 SYDVKM. In nucleotides, the CDR3 is TGTGCCAGCAGTTTGGTTAGACAGGGCTACAATGAGCAGCTCTTC. Translating gives CASSLVRQGYNEQLF.

For this clonotype: This may be a read error, as it is one base from a much larger clone. V and J are TRBV7-9 and TRBJ1-5, with D unresolved. The CDR3 extends over 16 amino acids. The germline V gene encodes CDR1 SEHNR and CDR2 FQNEAQ (reference sequence). Here the CDR3 DNA reads TGTGCCAGCAGCTTAGAGGCCGGCGGGTACAATCAGCCCCGGCATTTT. Protein sequence: CASSLEAGGYNQPRHF. Filled out from reference TRBV7-9 and TRBJ1-5, the complete variable domain reads DTGVSQNPRHKITKRGQNVTFRCDPISEHNRLYWYRQTLGQGPEFLTYFQNEAQLEKSRLLSDRFSAERPKGSFSTLEIQRTEQGDSAMYLCASSLEAGGYNQPRHFGDGTRLSIL.

The chain recombines TRBV2 with TRBJ2-1, with a possible D match to TRBD2 (6 bases). In germline, CDR1 is SNHLY, CDR2 FYNNEI. The V end was cut by 2 bases, the J end by 7 bases, with 12 bases between. This CDR3 has 14 amino acids. Here the CDR3 reads CASSENIGGNEQFF. The CDR3 DNA sequence: TGTGCCAGCAGTGAAAATATTGGGGGGAATGAGCAGTTCTTC. Together with reference TRBV2 and TRBJ2-1, the CDR3 gives the full variable domain: EPEVTQTPSHQVTQMGQEVILRCVPISNHLYFYWYRQILGQKVEFLVSFYNNEISEKSEIFDDQFSVERPDGSNFTLKIRSTKLEDSAMYFCASSENIGGNEQFFGPGTRLTVL.

On this clonotype itself: The CDR3 ends on some other residue instead of the conserved phenylalanine or tryptophan, so this is likely a read error. The chain combines TRBV11-3 with TRBJ1-1, with unresolved D. Trimming took 9 bases from V and 7 from J, leaving 12 bases between them. This CDR3 region has 11 residues. Germline loops: CDR1 SGHNT, CDR2 YENEEA. Written as DNA, the CDR3 is TGTGCCAGGAGCCTGCGGCGTGAAGCTTTCCTT. It encodes CARSLRREAFL.

As concerns this clonotype: The conserved closing phenylalanine or tryptophan is absent in this CDR3, likely reflecting a read error. The chain combines TRBV20-1 with TRBJ2-7; D is undetermined. The germline V gene encodes CDR1 DFQATT and CDR2 SNEGSKA (reference sequence). The CDR3 consists of 14 residues. CDR3 amino acids: CNADPVRSSYEQYL. The CDR3 DNA reads as TGCAATGCAGACCCGGTGAGGAGCTCCTACGAGCAGTACTTA.

The chain is built from TRBV20-1 and TRBJ2-1; 7 bases align to TRBD1. Germline trimming cut 8 bases from V and 2 bases from J; bases unmatched to any gene: 9. This CDR3 has 14 amino acids. CDR1 and CDR2 (germline): DFQATT, SNEGSKA (reference sequence). The CDR3: CSTQDRETYNEQFF. The CDR3 DNA sequence: TGCAGTACTCAAGACAGGGAGACCTACAATGAGCAGTTCTTC.

As concerns this clonotype: A read error may be the cause here, since a much bigger clone is one base away. The V call is TRBV29-1, the J call TRBJ2-1, with unresolved D. Trimming stripped 4 bases from V and 2 bases from J, with 12 bases between. The CDR3 has 14 amino acids. Germline values: CDR1 SQVTM, CDR2 ANQGSEA. The CDR3 is CSVAPVSTYNEQFF. DNA of the CDR3: TGCAGCGTTGCTCCTGTATCTACCTACAATGAGCAGTTCTTC.

About this clonotype: The CDR3 ends on some other residue instead of the conserved phenylalanine or tryptophan, so this is likely a read error. The V call is TRBV20-1, the J call TRBJ1-2, with D possibly matching TRBD1 (5 bases). The CDR3 is 15 residues long. The V gene's germline CDR1 is DFQATT and CDR2 SNEGSKA (reference sequence). Trimming took 0 bases from V and 3 from J, leaving 14 bases between them. In nucleotides, the CDR3 is TGCAGTGCTAGAGATCAGCTGGGGCGCGACTATGGCTACACCCTC. Protein sequence: CSARDQLGRDYGYTL.

This clonotype was recorded a few times. Mismatch with germline at one junction end may stem from a read error. The chain's CDR3 is CAITRDIKSGNTTYF. The CDR3 DNA reads as TGTGCCATCACCAGGGACATCAAGTCCGGAAACACCACATATTTT. The rearrangement links TRBV10-3 to TRBJ1-3, with D maybe TRBD1 (6 bases). This CDR3 is 15 amino acids long. Per germline, CDR1 ENHRY and CDR2 SYGVKD.

This rearrangement joins TRBV2 to TRBJ1-5, with TRBD1 identical over 8 bases. Unmatched junction bases numbered 4, after V lost 6 bases and J lost 0 bases. This CDR3 has 15 residues. Germline CDR1 and CDR2: SNHLY and FYNNEI. The CDR3 DNA is TGTGCCAGCAGGGACAGGGCTGGTAGCAATCAGCCCCAGCATTTT. Translated: CASRDRAGSNQPQHF.

This clonotype is labeled medium-sized. The gene calls are TRBV11-2 and TRBJ2-7; 9 positions match TRBD2. The CDR3 loop spans 15 amino acids. The V segment lost 7 bases and the J segment 0 bases; nucleotides outside the gene matches: 7. Germline values: CDR1 SGHAT, CDR2 FQNNGV. CDR3 DNA sequence: TGTGCCAGCACCAGACTAGCGGAAGGCTCCTACGAGCAGTACTTC. Amino acid sequence: CASTRLAEGSYEQYF.

In its sample, this clonotype was seen once. One end of the junction varies from germline; a read error may be responsible. CDR3 bases: TGCGCCAGCAGCCCGACAGTAGCCAAAAAGATTCAGTACTTC. Translated: CASSPTVAKKIQYF. The V and J genes are TRBV7-8 and TRBJ2-4; a weak D match, TRBD1 (5 bases). CDR3 length: 14 amino acids. Germline V gives CDR1 SGHVS, CDR2 FQNEAQ.

This rearrangement joins TRBV28 to TRBJ2-5, with 9 nucleotides matching TRBD2. The CDR3 runs 18 residues. Germline V gene lookup returns CDR1 MDHEN and CDR2 SYDVKM. CDR3 nucleotide sequence: TGTGTTAGCAGAACCGAACTAGCGGGTAGACACGTCCAAGAGACCCAGTACTTC. The encoded protein is CVSRTELAGRHVQETQYF. Full variable domain (missing parts from reference TRBV28 and TRBJ2-5): DVKVTQSSRYLVKRTGEKVFLECVQDMDHENMFWYRQDPGLGLRLIYFSYDVKMKEKGDIPEGYSVSREKKERFSLILESASTNQTSMYLCVSRTELAGRHVQETQYFGPGTRLLVL.

Concerning this clonotype itself: This is likely a read error, given that the CDR3 carries no conserved phenylalanine or tryptophan at its end. It is unclear where the CDR3 begins or ends on the DNA, so no DNA is shown, and the CDR3 is as TCRdb lists it. The chain has TRBV6-6 and TRBJ2-2. From its first to its last residue, the CDR3 has 17 amino acids. CDR1 MNHNY and CDR2 SVGAGI come from the germline V gene (reference sequence). CDR3 sequence: CASRTSARSVLTGELSL.

Notes on this clonotype: At one end, the junction sequence differs from germline, possibly due to a read error. The chain has TRBV11-2 and TRBJ2-5, with D perhaps being TRBD1 or TRBD2 (5 bases each). Germline loops: CDR1 SGHAT, CDR2 FQNNGV. CDR3 length: 17 amino acids. The DNA of the CDR3 is TGTACCAGCAGCTTAGGTCTGGGAGTCGGGGCCCAAGAGACCCAGTACTTC. It yields the protein CTSSLGLGVGAQETQYF.